This T cell receptor (beta chain) appears in the sequencing data of a study of OX40 agonist ivuxolimab in advanced cancers. General study results and limits: Clonal expansion by week 6 occurred in CD4+ and CD8+ blood T cells (at 0.1 to 3.0 mg/kg).

The CDR3 has 14 residues. Germline lookup yields CDR1 GTSNPN and CDR2 SVGIG (reference sequence). The V gene end was trimmed by 1 base and the J gene end by 6 bases; junction bases not matched to a gene: 1. Points on this clone: The antigen remains unidentified.

The protocol was immunoSEQ multiplex PCR, while the TCRdb copy is restricted to in-frame clones and leaves out a portion. The sample holds fewer than 25,000 clones, 65% to 90% seen once. This sequence was found in an adult with an advanced solid tumor such as melanoma, head and neck, liver or kidney cancer. The chain is built from TRBV30 and TRBJ1-6, with 9 positions matching TRBD1. Sequencing used CD4+ or CD8+ T cells sorted from blood, obtained in a trial of the OX40 agonist ivuxolimab. In DNA form, the CDR3 reads TGTGCCTGGAGTGACAGGGGGCTTAATTCACCCCTCCACTTT. Translated: CAWSDRGLNSPLHF.